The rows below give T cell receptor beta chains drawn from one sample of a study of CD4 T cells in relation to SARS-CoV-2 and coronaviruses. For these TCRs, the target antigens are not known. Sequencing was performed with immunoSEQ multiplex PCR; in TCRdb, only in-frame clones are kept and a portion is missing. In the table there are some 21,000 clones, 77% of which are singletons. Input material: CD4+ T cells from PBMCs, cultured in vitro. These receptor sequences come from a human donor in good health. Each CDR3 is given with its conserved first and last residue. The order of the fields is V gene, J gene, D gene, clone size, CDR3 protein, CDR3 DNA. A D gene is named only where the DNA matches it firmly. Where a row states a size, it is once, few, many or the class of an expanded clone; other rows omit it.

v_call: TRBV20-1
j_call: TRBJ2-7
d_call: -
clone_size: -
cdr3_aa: CSASDSYEQYF
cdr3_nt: TGCAGTGCTAGTGACAGCTACGAGCAGTACTTC

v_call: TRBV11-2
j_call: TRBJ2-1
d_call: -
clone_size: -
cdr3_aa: CASSLALYNEQFF
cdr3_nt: TGTGCCAGCAGCTTGGCGCTTTACAATGAGCAGTTCTTC

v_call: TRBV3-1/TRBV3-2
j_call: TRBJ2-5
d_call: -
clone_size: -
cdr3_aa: CASSQGPVRETQYF
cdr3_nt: TGTGCCAGCAGCCAAGGCCCGGTGCGGGAGACCCAGTACTTC

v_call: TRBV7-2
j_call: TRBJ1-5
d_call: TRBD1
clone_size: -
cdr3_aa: CASSPGTGGNQPQHF
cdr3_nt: TGTGCCAGCAGTCCCGGGACAGGGGGCAATCAGCCCCAGCATTTT

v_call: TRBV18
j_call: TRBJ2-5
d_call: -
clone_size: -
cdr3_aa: CASSATHGVGQETQYF
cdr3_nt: TGTGCCAGCTCCGCCACTCACGGGGTGGGTCAAGAGACCCAGTACTTC

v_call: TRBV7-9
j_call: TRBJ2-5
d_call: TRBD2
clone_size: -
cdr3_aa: CASSLTPFVGLAVGKTQYF
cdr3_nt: TGTGCCAGCAGCTTAACCCCATTTGTCGGACTAGCTGTAGGGAAGACCCAGTACTTC

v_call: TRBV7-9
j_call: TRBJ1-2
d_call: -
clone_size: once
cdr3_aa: CASSYSLVAGADGYTF
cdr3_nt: TGTGCCAGCAGCTACTCCCTGGTGGCAGGAGCAGATGGCTACACCTTC

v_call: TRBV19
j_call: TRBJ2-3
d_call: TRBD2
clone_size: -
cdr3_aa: CASSLPGLAGGPPTTDTQYF
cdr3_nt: TGTGCCAGTAGTCTTCCGGGACTAGCGGGAGGACCACCTACCACAGATACGCAGTATTTT

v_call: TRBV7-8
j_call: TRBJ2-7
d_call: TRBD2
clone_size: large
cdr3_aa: CATGGREGQREQYF
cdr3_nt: TGTGCGACCGGGGGGCGGGAGGGGCAGAGGGAGCAGTACTTC

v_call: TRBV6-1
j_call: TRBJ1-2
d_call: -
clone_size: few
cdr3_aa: CASSDRSGVGHGYTF
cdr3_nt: TGTGCCAGCAGTGACCGCTCCGGGGTTGGCCATGGCTACACCTTC

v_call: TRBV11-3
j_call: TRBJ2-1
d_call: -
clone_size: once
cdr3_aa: CASSPMRSSYNEQFF
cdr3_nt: TGTGCCAGCAGCCCCATGCGGAGCTCCTACAATGAGCAGTTCTTC

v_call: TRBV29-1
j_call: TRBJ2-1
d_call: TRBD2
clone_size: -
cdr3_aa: CSAFRGGSQFF
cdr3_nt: TGCAGCGCCTTCCGGGGGGGCTCGCAGTTCTTC

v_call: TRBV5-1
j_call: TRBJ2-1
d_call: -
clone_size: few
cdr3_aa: CASSLVHGTINEQFF
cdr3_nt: TGCGCCAGCAGCTTGGTACATGGCACCATCAATGAGCAGTTCTTC

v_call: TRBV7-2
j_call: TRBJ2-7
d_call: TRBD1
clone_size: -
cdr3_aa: CASSTDRGSYEQYF
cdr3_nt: TGTGCCAGCAGCACCGACAGGGGCTCCTACGAGCAGTACTTC

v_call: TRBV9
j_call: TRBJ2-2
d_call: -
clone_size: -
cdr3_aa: CASSVGEGIGELFF
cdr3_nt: TGTGCCAGCAGCGTAGGCGAAGGGATCGGGGAGCTGTTTTTT